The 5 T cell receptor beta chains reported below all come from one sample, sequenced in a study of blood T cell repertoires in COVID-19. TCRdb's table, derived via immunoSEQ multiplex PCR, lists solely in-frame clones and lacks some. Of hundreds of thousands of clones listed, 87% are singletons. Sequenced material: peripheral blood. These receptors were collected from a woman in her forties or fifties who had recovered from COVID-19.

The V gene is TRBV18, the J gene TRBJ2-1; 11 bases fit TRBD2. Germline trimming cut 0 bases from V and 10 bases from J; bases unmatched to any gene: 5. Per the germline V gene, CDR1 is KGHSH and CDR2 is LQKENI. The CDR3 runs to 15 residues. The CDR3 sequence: CASSPPSGRVGEQFF. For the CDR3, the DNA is TGTGCCAGCTCACCACCTAGCGGGAGGGTCGGGGAGCAGTTCTTC.

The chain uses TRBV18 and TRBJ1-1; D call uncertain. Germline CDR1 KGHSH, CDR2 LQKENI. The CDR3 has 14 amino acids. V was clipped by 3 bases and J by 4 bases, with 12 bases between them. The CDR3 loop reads CASSPLPTGTEAFF. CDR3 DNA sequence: TGTGCCAGCTCACCCCTTCCCACGGGCACTGAAGCTTTCTTT.

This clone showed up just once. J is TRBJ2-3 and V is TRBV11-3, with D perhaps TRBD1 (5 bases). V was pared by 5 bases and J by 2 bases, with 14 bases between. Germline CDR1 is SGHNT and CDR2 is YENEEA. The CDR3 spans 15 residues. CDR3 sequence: CASSGGASDTDTQYF. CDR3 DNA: TGTGCCAGCAGCGGTGGGGCTTCTGACACAGATACGCAGTATTTT.

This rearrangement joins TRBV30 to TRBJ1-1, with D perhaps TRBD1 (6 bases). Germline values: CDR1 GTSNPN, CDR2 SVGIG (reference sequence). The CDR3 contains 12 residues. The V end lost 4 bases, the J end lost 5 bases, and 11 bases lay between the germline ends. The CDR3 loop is CAWNQGRTEAFF. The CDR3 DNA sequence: TGTGCCTGGAATCAGGGGAGAACTGAAGCTTTCTTT.

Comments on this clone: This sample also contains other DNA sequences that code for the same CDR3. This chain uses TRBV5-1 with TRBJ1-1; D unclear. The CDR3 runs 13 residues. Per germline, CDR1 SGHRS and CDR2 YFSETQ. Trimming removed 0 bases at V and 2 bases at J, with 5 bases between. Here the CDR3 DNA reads TGCGCCAGCAGCTTGGAAACTAACACTGAAGCTTTCTTT. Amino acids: CASSLETNTEAFF.